Below, one T cell receptor (beta chain) is given with its context. Its antigen remains unidentified. Repertoires were generated with immunoSEQ multiplex PCR, while TCRdb's copy carries only in-frame clones and drops some. Of tens of thousands of clones listed, 80% to 90% were seen once; the top ten hold 1.5% to 2%. This entry belongs to a study of OX40 agonist ivuxolimab in advanced cancers. Across the study: A mean age of approximately 60 years, range roughly 23 to 79, was recorded, and roughly 80% were male. A partial response was reached by three patients: one with hepatocellular carcinoma and two with cutaneous melanoma. Prior checkpoint blockade (anti-PD-1, anti-PD-L1 or anti-CTLA-4) was permitted; around 39% had it. The study's findings and limits: Blood T cells, both CD4+ and CD8+, expanded clonally by week 6 at 0.1 to 3.0 mg/kg.

V shed 6 bases and J shed 5 bases, with 15 bases lying between them. This CDR3 region has 14 residues. CDR1 and CDR2 (germline): SGDLS, YYNGEE. The starting material was CD4+ or CD8+ T cells sorted from blood, obtained in a trial of the OX40 agonist ivuxolimab. The gene calls are TRBV9 and TRBJ2-1; possible D gene TRBD2, 5 bases. The clonotype comes from an adult with an advanced solid tumor such as melanoma, head and neck, liver or kidney cancer. This chain's CDR3 is CASTPALANNEQFF. In DNA form, the CDR3 reads TGTGCCAGCACCCCGGCCCTAGCCAACAATGAGCAGTTCTTC.